The 30 T cell receptor beta chains reported below all come from one sample, sequenced in a study of cytomegalovirus exposure and HLA in healthy donors. PCR used 60 Vbeta primers and 13 Jbeta primers. Clones were read by immunoSEQ multiplex PCR, and TCRdb kept only the in-frame ones, dropping some. Found here are about 140,000 clones, 73% of them singletons; the top ten hold about 1.2%. The sequenced sample was PBMCs. These receptors came from a woman between 35 and 50 years old in good health and CMV-seronegative.

A note on this clone: The junction departs from the called germline gene at one end, perhaps through a read error. V is TRBV10-2 and J is TRBJ2-3; D possibly corresponds to TRBD1 (6 bases). The CDR3 extends over 14 amino acids. The germline V gene has CDR1 WSHSY and CDR2 SAAADI. CDR3 region: CANSESWGPYTQYF. The CDR3, as DNA: TGCGCCAACAGTGAGTCGTGGGGGCCGTATACGCAGTATTTT.

V usage is TRBV5-1 and J usage is TRBJ2-1, with D possibly matching TRBD2 (7 bases). Germline V gene lookup returns CDR1 SGHRS and CDR2 YFSETQ. V lost 4 bases to trimming and J lost 9 bases, with 14 bases between them. The CDR3 is 13 amino acids. CDR3 DNA: TGCGCCAGCAGCGTCCGGGGGGCCGGTGAGCAGTTCTTC. It yields the protein CASSVRGAGEQFF. The full variable domain, rest sourced from reference TRBV5-1 and TRBJ2-1, is KAGVTQTPRYLIKTRGQQVTLSCSPISGHRSVSWYQQTPGQGLQFLFEYFSETQRNKGNFPGRFSGRQFSNSRSEMNVSTLELGDSALYLCASSVRGAGEQFFGPGTRLTVL.

The chain links TRBV6-1 to TRBJ1-3, with unresolved D. CDR1 is MNHNS, CDR2 SASEGT, per germline. This CDR3 contains 11 residues. Trimming took 5 bases from V and 8 from J, leaving 7 bases between them. For the CDR3, the DNA is TGTGCCAGCAGTTATCTCGACACCATATATTTT. This translates into CASSYLDTIYF.

The chain uses TRBV4-3 and TRBJ1-2; maybe TRBD1 (5 bases). Per the germline V gene, CDR1 is LGHNA and CDR2 is YSLEER. The germline V and J ends were trimmed by 1 base and 4 bases, with 13 bases remaining between them. This CDR3 region has 15 residues. The CDR3 DNA is TGCGCCAGCAGCCAAGGCCGGGGGGTTTTCTATGGCTACACCTTC. Protein product: CASSQGRGVFYGYTF.

The chain combines TRBV2 with TRBJ2-7, with a tentative D call TRBD2 (6 bases). Trimming took 3 bases from V and 9 from J, leaving 15 bases between them. This CDR3 contains 13 residues. Germline CDR1 and CDR2: SNHLY and FYNNEI. The CDR3 DNA is TGTGCCAGCAGTGAGGGACGGAGGGGTAGGCAGTACGTC. Amino acid sequence: CASSEGRRGRQYV.

V usage is TRBV7-6 and J usage is TRBJ2-3; the match to TRBD1 covers 8 bases. Germline trimming cut 5 bases from V and 2 bases from J; bases unmatched to any gene: 21. This CDR3 is built from 20 residues. The germline V gene has CDR1 SGHVS and CDR2 FNYEAQ. The CDR3 loop reads CASSLPSLKGQEEITDTQYF. The CDR3 DNA reads as TGTGCCAGCAGCCTACCCTCCTTAAAGGGACAGGAGGAGATCACAGATACGCAGTATTTT.

The chain combines TRBV6-1 with TRBJ1-2; 10 bases line up with TRBD1. Germline-derived CDR1 and CDR2 are MNHNS and SASEGT. With 6 bases clipped from V and 8 bases from J, the junction kept 6 bases outside the gene matches. There are 13 residues in the CDR3. CDR3 DNA sequence: TGTGCCAGCAGATTGACAGGGGGCGACGGCTACACCTTC. It yields the protein CASRLTGGDGYTF.

The J gene is TRBJ2-1, the V gene TRBV2; TRBD2 aligns across 7 bases. The V segment lost 6 bases and the J segment 7 bases; nucleotides outside the gene matches: 18. The germline V gene encodes CDR1 SNHLY and CDR2 FYNNEI. This CDR3 comprises 17 residues. CDR3 in amino acids: CASRAWTRGLGGNEQFF. In DNA form, the CDR3 reads TGTGCCAGCAGGGCCTGGACTAGGGGTCTTGGGGGAAATGAGCAGTTCTTC.

This clone was seen a handful of times. Written as DNA, the CDR3 is TGTGCCAGCTCACCGTGGGGGGGTTCGAGCAATCAGCCCCAGCATTTT. It codes for CASSPWGGSSNQPQHF. V gene TRBV18 combines with J gene TRBJ1-5; D perhaps matches TRBD1 (5 bases). Germline V lookup: CDR1 KGHSH, CDR2 LQKENI. CDR3 length: 16 amino acids. V lost 3 bases and J 1 base, leaving 13 bases between the germline ends.

The gene calls are TRBV27 and TRBJ1-2, with a weak D call TRBD1 (5 bases). The CDR3 sequence is 13 residues long. CDR1 is MNHEY, CDR2 SMNVEV, per germline (reference sequence). Between the trimmed V and J ends, which lost 7 bases and 6 bases, there was a span of 15 bases. The DNA for the CDR3 is TGTGCCAGCAAAGCCAGGGTTTACGATGGCTACACCTTC. Amino acids: CASKARVYDGYTF.

This clone was recorded only once. The V and J genes are TRBV5-1 and TRBJ2-5; 14 bases map to TRBD2. The J segment lost 4 bases and the V segment lost 7 bases, leaving 9 bases of the junction unmatched. Germline CDR1 SGHRS, CDR2 YFSETQ. This CDR3 has 16 residues. The CDR3 DNA reads as TGCGCCAGCCGACCTTCGACTAGCGGGGGGGGAGAGACCCAGTACTTC. Its translation is CASRPSTSGGGETQYF.

There are a few counts of this clone. The chain links TRBV27 to TRBJ1-4; D is uncertain. The germline V gene has CDR1 MNHEY and CDR2 SMNVEV (reference sequence). Trimming cost V 0 bases and J 7 bases, with 12 bases left between them. This CDR3 spans 15 amino acids. CDR3 in amino acids: CASSLSRNFGEKLFF. The CDR3 DNA is TGTGCCAGCAGTTTATCGAGGAACTTCGGTGAAAAACTGTTTTTT. The full variable domain, rest sourced from reference TRBV27 and TRBJ1-4, is EAQVTQNPRYLITVTGKKLTVTCSQNMNHEYMSWYRQDPGLGLRQIYYSMNVEVTDKGDVPEGYKVSRKEKRNFPLILESPSPNQTSLYFCASSLSRNFGEKLFFGSGTQLSVL.

This clone was recorded a few times. This chain connects TRBV4-3 to TRBJ1-1, with TRBD1 matching over 11 bases. The CDR3 runs to 15 residues. Per germline, CDR1 LGHNA and CDR2 YSLEER. Trimming at V came to 1 base and at J to 4 bases, leaving 2 bases not matched to a gene. The CDR3 nucleotides are TGCGCCAGCAGCCAAGGGACAGGGGGCGTCACTGAAGCTTTCTTT. Protein sequence: CASSQGTGGVTEAFF.

This sequence joins TRBV10-3 and TRBJ1-5; weak D call: TRBD1 (6 bases). The V and J ends lost 3 bases and 5 bases respectively, with 11 bases between them. Germline V CDR1 and CDR2: ENHRY, SYGVKD. There are 14 residues in the CDR3. The CDR3 loop reads CAISDRDIYQPQHF. The CDR3 DNA sequence: TGTGCCATCAGTGACCGGGACATCTATCAGCCCCAGCATTTT.

This clone has a single count. V is TRBV6-1 and J is TRBJ2-7; the D gene is possibly TRBD1 (6 bases). This CDR3 is 14 amino acids long. V gave up 4 bases and J gave up 3 bases, with 13 bases separating them. Germline CDR1 MNHNS, CDR2 SASEGT. DNA of the CDR3: TGTGCCAGCAGTGGACAGGTAGTGGACTACGAGCAGTACTTC. Translated, it gives CASSGQVVDYEQYF.

The CDR3 coding sequence is TGTGCCAGCAGCAGTCAGGGACAGACCTACTATGGCTACACCTTC. It is translated as CASSSQGQTYYGYTF. The chain recombines TRBV27 with TRBJ1-2; 7 nucleotides line up with TRBD1. This CDR3 contains 15 residues. The J segment lost 3 bases and the V segment lost 6 bases, leaving 10 bases of the junction unmatched. CDR1 MNHEY and CDR2 SMNVEV come from the germline V gene (reference sequence).

The rearrangement joins TRBV7-9 to TRBJ2-2; maybe TRBD2 (5 bases). This CDR3 comprises 13 residues. Trimming stripped 3 bases from V and 6 bases from J, with 8 bases between. Germline V gene data show CDR1 as SEHNR and CDR2 as FQNEAQ (reference sequence). This CDR3 is CASSLRVPGELFF. The CDR3 nucleotides read TGTGCCAGCAGCTTGAGGGTCCCCGGGGAGCTGTTTTTT.

The chain joins TRBV6-6 to TRBJ1-1; 7 nucleotides agree with TRBD1. The CDR3 has 14 residues. V gave up 6 bases and J gave up 3 bases; unmatched junction bases: 7. Germline CDR1 is MNHNY and CDR2 is SVGAGI (reference sequence). The CDR3 sequence: CASRLEGAYTEAFF. In DNA, the CDR3 is TGTGCCAGCAGGCTAGAGGGGGCCTACACTGAAGCTTTCTTT.

This chain connects TRBV4-2 to TRBJ1-4, with 7 bases matching TRBD1. CDR1 and CDR2 (germline): LGHNA, YNFKEQ. Trimming removed 4 bases from V and 5 bases from J; junction bases left unmatched: 10. CDR3 size: 16 residues. The CDR3 protein is CASSPSLGQLNEKLFF. The CDR3 DNA is TGTGCCAGCAGCCCATCATTGGGACAGTTAAATGAAAAACTGTTTTTT.

V gene TRBV4-3 combines with J gene TRBJ2-3, with 7 bases that match TRBD1. The CDR3 sequence is 15 residues long. The trim removed 1 base at V and 3 bases at J, leaving 4 bases unmatched. Germline V gene lookup returns CDR1 LGHNA and CDR2 YSLEER. CDR3: CASSQVGTATDTQYF. Here the CDR3 DNA reads TGCGCCAGCAGCCAAGTAGGGACAGCTACAGATACGCAGTATTTT.

The chain couples TRBV4-1 to TRBJ2-3, with D perhaps TRBD2 (5 bases). CDR3 length: 15 amino acids. Per the germline V gene, CDR1 is MGHRA and CDR2 is YSYEKL. V gave up 0 bases and J gave up 1 base, with 8 bases separating them. The CDR3 protein is CASSQDDGGTDTQYF. Here the CDR3 DNA reads TGCGCCAGCAGCCAAGATGACGGGGGCACAGATACGCAGTATTTT.

The chain joins TRBV27 to TRBJ2-7; D gene uncertain. The CDR3 runs 14 residues. V was clipped by 4 bases and J by 1 base, with 11 bases between them. Germline V gene lookup returns CDR1 MNHEY and CDR2 SMNVEV (reference sequence). Here the CDR3 reads CASSSRLTSYEQYF. The CDR3 bases are TGTGCCAGCAGTTCACGACTGACGTCCTACGAGCAGTACTTC.

A single count supports this clone. This same CDR3 is encoded by further DNA sequences in the sample. The V call is TRBV5-1, the J call TRBJ2-7, with TRBD1 matching 8 bases. Germline trimming cut 0 bases from V and 5 bases from J; bases unmatched to any gene: 7. Germline assignment: CDR1 SGHRS and CDR2 YFSETQ. This CDR3 contains 15 residues. The CDR3 bases are TGCGCCAGCAGCTTGGCGGGCAGGGGACAGGACGAGCAGTACTTC. It is translated as CASSLAGRGQDEQYF. Combining the CDR3 with reference TRBV5-1 and TRBJ2-7 gives the whole variable domain KAGVTQTPRYLIKTRGQQVTLSCSPISGHRSVSWYQQTPGQGLQFLFEYFSETQRNKGNFPGRFSGRQFSNSRSEMNVSTLELGDSALYLCASSLAGRGQDEQYFGPGTRLTVT.

Comment on this clone: Other DNA sequences in the sample encode the same CDR3. The V gene is TRBV19, the J gene TRBJ2-7; D is ambiguous. The CDR3 spans 14 residues. Germline V gives CDR1 LNHDA, CDR2 SQIVND (reference sequence). Trimming left V 1 base short and J 0 bases short, with 7 bases between. The chain's CDR3 is CASSIAGSSYEQYF. The CDR3 DNA sequence: TGTGCCAGTAGTATAGCAGGCAGCTCCTACGAGCAGTACTTC.

As for this clone: One end of the junction fails to match germline, which may point to a read error. The same CDR3 can be traced to other DNA sequences in this sample. The chain joins TRBV6-1 to TRBJ2-6; a weak D match, TRBD1 (6 bases). Germline V CDR1 and CDR2: MNHNS, SASEGT. The CDR3 runs to 14 residues. The chain's CDR3 is CASSGTRSRNVLTF. CDR3 bases: TGCGCCAGCTCCGGGACACGGTCTCGCAACGTCCTGACTTTC.

The CDR3 DNA reads as TGTGCCAGCAGCGGAGGGACCCCCCCCGGGGAGCTGTTTTTT. It is translated as CASSGGTPPGELFF. The genes are TRBV5-8 and TRBJ2-2; a possible D gene is TRBD2 (6 bases). CDR1 is SGHTS and CDR2 is YDEGEE in the germline V gene. Trimming removed 4 bases from V and 6 bases from J, with 13 bases in between. This CDR3 spans 14 amino acids.

V is TRBV29-1 and J is TRBJ2-4; D is ambiguous. The CDR3 runs to 13 residues. Per the germline V gene, CDR1 is SQVTM and CDR2 is ANQGSEA. The V gene lost 3 bases and the J gene lost 1 base, with 7 bases spanning the gap. CDR3 nucleotides: TGCAGCGTTGACGGCGGTGCCAAAAACATTCAGTACTTC. Protein sequence: CSVDGGAKNIQYF. The full variable domain, with the rest looked up from reference TRBV29-1 and TRBJ2-4, is SAVISQKPSRDICQRGTSLTIQCQVDSQVTMMFWYRQQPGQSLTLIATANQGSEATYESGFVIDKFPISRPNLTFSTLTVSNMSPEDSSIYLCSVDGGAKNIQYFGAGTRLSVL.

The chain couples TRBV7-2 to TRBJ1-6; D is uncertain. The length of the CDR3 is 15 residues. Deletions cut 2 bases from V and 9 bases from J, with 14 bases between. Germline CDR1 and CDR2: SGHTA and FQGNSA. This CDR3 is CASSLRGTALSPLHF. The CDR3 coding sequence is TGTGCCAGCAGCTTACGGGGAACAGCCCTTTCACCCCTCCACTTT.

In this sample, this clone turned up a few times. The same CDR3 can be traced to other DNA sequences in this sample. V gene TRBV27 combines with J gene TRBJ2-1; D not certain. Trimming took 2 bases from V and 2 from J, leaving 7 bases between them. Germline V gene sequence: CDR1 MNHEY, CDR2 SMNVEV (reference sequence). The CDR3 has 14 amino acids. CDR3 loop: CASSLGQTYNEQFF. The DNA for the CDR3 is TGTGCCAGCAGTTTAGGGCAGACCTACAATGAGCAGTTCTTC.

This chain uses TRBV7-2 with TRBJ1-4, with 8 positions matching TRBD1. CDR1 and CDR2 (germline): SGHTA, FQGNSA. CDR3 length: 15 amino acids. J gave up 3 bases and V 1 base, and 1 base lay outside the gene matches. CDR3 amino acids: CASSLGGQANEKLFF. The CDR3 coding sequence is TGTGCCAGCAGCTTAGGGGGACAGGCTAATGAAAAACTGTTTTTT. The variable domain in full, with the rest retrieved from reference TRBV7-2 and TRBJ1-4, is GAGVSQSPSNKVTEKGKDVELRCDPISGHTALYWYRQSLGQGLEFLIYFQGNSAPDKSGLPSDRFSAERTGGSVSTLTIQRTQQEDSAVYLCASSLGGQANEKLFFGSGTQLSVL.